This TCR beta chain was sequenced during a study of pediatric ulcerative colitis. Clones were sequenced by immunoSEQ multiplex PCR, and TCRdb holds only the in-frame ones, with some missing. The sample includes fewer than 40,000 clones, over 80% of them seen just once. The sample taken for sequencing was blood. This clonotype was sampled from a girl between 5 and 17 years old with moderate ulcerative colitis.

CDR3 amino acids: CASSAGPNSGNTIYF. CDR3 DNA sequence: TGTGCCAGCAGCGCGGGGCCGAACTCTGGAAACACCATATATTTT. J is TRBJ1-3 and V is TRBV9; tentatively, D is TRBD1 (5 bases). The CDR3 has 15 amino acids. Germline CDR1 and CDR2: SGDLS and YYNGEE. V gave up 3 bases and J gave up 0 bases, with 10 bases separating them.